The 27 T cell receptor beta chains below were found in one sample sequenced in a study of T cell repertoires in cytomegalovirus infection. From the reads, TCRdb called clonotypes with MiXCR, one entry per CDR3 protein. This sample carries 200,000 to 300,000 distinct CDR3 sequences, roughly an eighth of them seen once, and the ten largest clones take approximately 1.8%. Material for sequencing was PBMCs. The receptors originated from a human donor in good health (CMV status not recorded). Some clones in this sample may be carry-over from other donors' samples.

This clonotype was counted ten times or more. The chain combines TRBV5-4 with TRBJ2-5, with D possibly TRBD1 on 5 matching bases. Trimming shortened V by 0 bases and J by 3 bases, and 15 bases separated the two germline ends. Germline CDR1 and CDR2: SGHNT and YYREEE (reference sequence). This CDR3 has 16 residues. The CDR3 is CASSLEVGQTKETQYF. Here the CDR3 DNA reads TGTGCCAGCAGCTTGGAGGTGGGGCAGACAAAAGAGACCCAGTACTTC.

This clonotype showed up many times. V gene TRBV6-1 combines with J gene TRBJ1-3; D gene uncertain. V lost 6 bases and J 4 bases, leaving 22 bases between the germline ends. The CDR3 runs to 17 residues. CDR1 and CDR2 (germline): MNHNS, SASEGT. CDR3 coding DNA: TGTGCCAGCAGACTTCGAGACGGAGGTGCCCCCGGAAACACCATATATTTT. Its protein is CASRLRDGGAPGNTIYF.

Ten or more counts support this clonotype. V usage is TRBV28 and J usage is TRBJ1-1, with TRBD1 matching 7 bases. The CDR3 spans 16 residues. The trim removed 6 bases at V and 4 bases at J, leaving 14 bases unmatched. From germline, CDR1 is MDHEN and CDR2 SYDVKM. CDR3 protein: CASSSTGTVISTEAFF. CDR3 nucleotide sequence: TGTGCCAGCAGCTCCACCGGGACAGTGATAAGCACTGAAGCTTTCTTT.

The chain is built from TRBV24-1 and TRBJ2-5; D unclear. The CDR3 is 12 amino acids. The V end lost 5 bases, the J end lost 4 bases, and 7 bases lay between the germline ends. From germline, CDR1 is KGHDR and CDR2 SFDVKD. CDR3 nucleotide sequence: TGTGCCACCAGTGGAGGAGCAGAGACCCAGTACTTC. Translated: CATSGGAETQYF.

CDR3 amino acids: CASRGGPTSNTGELFF. CDR3 in DNA: TGTGCCAGCAGGGGGGGGCCGACCTCGAACACCGGGGAGCTGTTTTTT. The chain recombines TRBV7-9 with TRBJ2-2; possible D gene TRBD2, 7 bases. The CDR3 covers 16 residues. CDR1 and CDR2 (germline): SEHNR, FQNEAQ (reference sequence). V lost 6 bases and J lost 0, with 14 bases in between. The full variable domain, with the rest looked up from reference TRBV7-9 and TRBJ2-2, is DTGVSQNPRHKITKRGQNVTFRCDPISEHNRLYWYRQTLGQGPEFLTYFQNEAQLEKSRLLSDRFSAERPKGSFSTLEIQRTEQGDSAMYLCASRGGPTSNTGELFFGEGSRLTVL.

This clonotype has a count of ten or more. The chain is built from TRBV20-1 and TRBJ2-7; no reliable D call. CDR3 length equals 12 residues. Trimming took 0 bases from V and 3 from J, leaving 6 bases between them. CDR1 DFQATT and CDR2 SNEGSKA come from the germline V gene (reference sequence). The CDR3 here is CSARDQIYEQYF. The CDR3 DNA sequence: TGCAGTGCTAGAGATCAAATCTACGAGCAGTACTTC.

This clonotype was found many times. The chain recombines TRBV7-9 with TRBJ2-3, with TRBD1 identical over 7 bases. Looked up from germline, CDR1 is SEHNR and CDR2 is FQNEAQ (reference sequence). V gave up 6 bases and J gave up 6 bases; unmatched junction bases: 6. This CDR3 is 13 amino acids long. Here the CDR3 reads CASSRGGLDTQYF. CDR3 in DNA: TGTGCCAGCAGTAGAGGGGGCTTGGATACGCAGTATTTT.

This clonotype was recorded a few times. The chain has TRBV5-5 and TRBJ1-5; 10 nucleotides line up with TRBD1. This CDR3 has 18 amino acids. V gave up 3 bases and J gave up 0 bases; unmatched junction bases: 9. Germline V gene lookup returns CDR1 SGHKS and CDR2 YYEKEE (reference sequence). This CDR3 reads CASSSTPGQGTSNQPQHF. The CDR3 DNA follows: TGTGCCAGCAGCTCCACCCCGGGACAGGGGACTAGCAATCAGCCCCAGCATTTT.

This chain connects TRBV6-2 or TRBV6-3 to TRBJ2-1, with 13 positions matching TRBD2. V was clipped by 4 bases and J by 3 bases; unmatched bases: 12. This CDR3 contains 19 residues. CDR1 is MNHEY and CDR2 is SVGEGT in the germline V gene. The CDR3 bases are TGTGCCAGCAGTTCGACTAGCGGGAGGCCTCAAGCAAACTACAATGAGCAGTTCTTC. Translating gives CASSSTSGRPQANYNEQFF.

In this sample, this clonotype turned up many times. This rearrangement joins TRBV7-2 to TRBJ2-3; 10 nucleotides align to TRBD1. CDR1 and CDR2 (germline): SGHTA, FQGNSA. After removal of 5 bases from V and 5 bases from J, the junction contained 4 bases not matched to a gene. The CDR3 extends over 14 amino acids. DNA for the CDR3: TGTGCCAGCAGCCTGACAGGGGGCCAAGATACGCAGTATTTT. Translation gives CASSLTGGQDTQYF.

V is TRBV29-1 and J is TRBJ1-1; TRBD1 matches at 8 bases. Trimming removed 3 bases from V and 4 bases from J; junction bases left unmatched: 4. Germline lookup yields CDR1 SQVTM and CDR2 ANQGSEA. The CDR3 has 13 residues. CDR3 nucleotides: TGCAGCGTTGAGACAGGGGTTGCCACTGAAGCTTTCTTT. It specifies CSVETGVATEAFF.

This clonotype was observed at least ten times. The rearrangement joins TRBV6-1 to TRBJ2-4; TRBD2 matches 12 bases. CDR1 is MNHNS and CDR2 is SASEGT in the germline V gene. CDR3 size: 17 residues. With V trimmed by 5 bases and J by 2 bases, 7 bases remained unmatched. The CDR3 here is CASSRRLAGESKNIQYF. CDR3 bases: TGTGCCAGCAGTCGGCGACTAGCGGGAGAGTCCAAAAACATTCAGTACTTC.

This chain joins TRBV29-1 and TRBJ2-5, with 7 bases fitting TRBD2. The CDR3 extends over 14 amino acids. The J segment lost 7 bases and the V segment lost 6 bases, leaving 14 bases of the junction unmatched. The germline V gene encodes CDR1 SQVTM and CDR2 ANQGSEA. CDR3 nucleotide sequence: TGCAGCGTCCTCAGGGAGGGTGGCCTCCGGACCCAGTACTTC. Its translation is CSVLREGGLRTQYF.

This clonotype has just a few counts. The gene calls are TRBV10-3 and TRBJ2-3; D is undetermined. Germline V gives CDR1 ENHRY, CDR2 SYGVKD. With 7 bases removed from V and 1 base from J, the gap between germline ends came to 9 bases. The CDR3 extends over 13 amino acids. The CDR3 here is CAITSDGTDTQYF. The CDR3, as DNA: TGTGCCATCACCAGCGACGGCACAGATACGCAGTATTTT.

This clonotype was counted many times. The chain carries TRBV28 and TRBJ2-7, with D tentatively TRBD1 (5 bases). Trimming took 5 bases from V and 5 from J, leaving 10 bases between them. The CDR3 has 12 amino acids. Germline V gives CDR1 MDHEN, CDR2 SYDVKM. CDR3 region: CASSPRQNEQYF. CDR3 sequence (DNA): TGTGCCAGCAGTCCACGACAGAACGAGCAGTACTTC.

This clonotype was detected ten times or more. In DNA form, the CDR3 reads TGTGCCACCAGCACTTACGTCGGACAGGGGGCAATAGATACGCAGTATTTT. It codes for CATSTYVGQGAIDTQYF. The chain carries TRBV15 and TRBJ2-3; 11 nucleotides line up with TRBD1. V was pared by 4 bases and J by 5 bases, with 11 bases of the junction left unmatched. CDR1 and CDR2 from the germline V gene are LNHNV and YYDKDF (reference sequence). There are 17 residues in the CDR3.

This clonotype was detected ten times or more. V and J are TRBV6-1 and TRBJ1-2; perhaps TRBD1 as D (5 bases). Germline V gene lookup returns CDR1 MNHNS and CDR2 SASEGT. V was trimmed by 7 bases and J by 3 bases, leaving 9 bases between them. This CDR3 has 12 amino acids. The CDR3 coding sequence is TGTGCCAGCACCATAGGGGACTATGGCTACACCTTC. This sequence encodes CASTIGDYGYTF.

Ten or more counts support this clonotype. The chain recombines TRBV7-2 with TRBJ2-5, with 8 positions matching TRBD1. CDR3 size: 18 residues. Germline V CDR1 and CDR2: SGHTA, FQGNSA. V gave up 5 bases and J gave up 6 bases; unmatched junction bases: 20. The CDR3 loop is CASSASGSAATGVKTQYF. The CDR3 DNA sequence: TGTGCCAGCAGCGCATCTGGTAGCGCGGCGACAGGGGTGAAGACCCAGTACTTC.

Of note for this clonotype: One base away lies a much larger clone, so this may be a sequencing read error. The rearrangement links TRBV2 to TRBJ2-5, with 7 nucleotides matching TRBD1. The CDR3 consists of 13 residues. Germline V gene lookup returns CDR1 SNHLY and CDR2 FYNNEI. In DNA form, the CDR3 reads TGTGCCAGCAACCCGGACAGGAGAGAGACCCAGTGCTTC. Translated, it gives CASNPDRRETQCF.

This clonotype appeared a few times. V gene TRBV28 combines with J gene TRBJ1-1; D call uncertain. Germline V CDR1 and CDR2: MDHEN, SYDVKM. Trimming stripped 6 bases from V and 8 bases from J, with 7 bases between. This CDR3 has 10 residues. This chain's CDR3 is CASRRREAFF. CDR3 DNA sequence: TGTGCCAGCAGACGCAGGGAAGCTTTCTTT.

In its sample, this clonotype was seen many times. The V and J genes are TRBV7-2 and TRBJ2-7; TRBD1 might be the D (6 bases). Germline V lookup: CDR1 SGHTA, CDR2 FQGNSA. V gave up 5 bases and J gave up 2 bases, with 10 bases separating them. The CDR3 spans 13 residues. CDR3 loop: CASSTDRTYEQYF. CDR3 coding DNA: TGTGCCAGCAGCACCGACAGGACCTACGAGCAGTACTTC.

This chain links TRBV7-2 with TRBJ2-1; tentative D call: TRBD2 (6 bases). Germline lookup yields CDR1 SGHTA and CDR2 FQGNSA. The V and J ends lost 0 bases and 12 bases respectively, with 12 bases between them. There are 13 residues in the CDR3. For the CDR3, the DNA is TGTGCCAGCAGCTTAGCGACGGGAGTCTTGCAGTTCTTC. This codes for CASSLATGVLQFF.

The chain links TRBV12-3 or TRBV12-4 to TRBJ2-7; maybe TRBD2 (7 bases). Trimming cost V 3 bases and J 6 bases, with 15 bases left between them. This CDR3 region has 14 residues. CDR3 coding DNA: TGTGCCAGCAGTTTGACGGGGGGCCGGGGCGAGCAGTACTTC. Translating it yields CASSLTGGRGEQYF.

This clonotype has a count of ten or more. The chain couples TRBV7-2 to TRBJ2-1, with 10 bases identical to TRBD2. Losses at the gene ends were 5 bases for V and 6 bases for J; bases not matched to a gene: 10. This CDR3 has 16 residues. Germline CDR1 reads SGHTA; CDR2 reads FQGNSA. CDR3 sequence: CASSMLSGRFGNEQFF. The CDR3 region has the DNA TGTGCCAGCAGCATGCTTAGCGGGAGGTTCGGCAATGAGCAGTTCTTC.

This clonotype appeared many times. The V and J genes are TRBV28 and TRBJ2-3, with D perhaps matching TRBD1 (6 bases). The CDR3 covers 18 residues. From germline, CDR1 is MDHEN and CDR2 SYDVKM. The V gene lost 6 bases and the J gene lost 0 bases, with 22 bases spanning the gap. CDR3 sequence reads: CASSTNTEPGQSTDTQYF. The DNA of the CDR3 is TGTGCCAGCAGCACAAATACTGAACCGGGACAAAGCACAGATACGCAGTATTTT. The entire variable domain, with the rest obtained from reference TRBV28 and TRBJ2-3, is as follows: DVKVTQSSRYLVKRTGEKVFLECVQDMDHENMFWYRQDPGLGLRLIYFSYDVKMKEKGDIPEGYSVSREKKERFSLILESASTNQTSMYLCASSTNTEPGQSTDTQYFGPGTRLTVL.

This clonotype was detected only a few times. V is TRBV5-6 and J is TRBJ2-7; D is perhaps TRBD1 or TRBD2 (5 bases each). V shed 0 bases and J shed 5 bases, with 15 bases lying between them. Per germline, CDR1 SGHDT and CDR2 YYEEEE. This CDR3 contains 15 residues. The CDR3 protein is CASSLGWGPGNEQYF. The CDR3 bases are TGTGCCAGCAGCTTGGGCTGGGGACCCGGCAACGAGCAGTACTTC.

This clonotype was observed many times. This chain joins TRBV7-2 and TRBJ1-2; no clear D gene. CDR1 SGHTA and CDR2 FQGNSA come from the germline V gene. The CDR3 runs to 14 residues. The germline V and J ends were trimmed by 5 bases and 2 bases, with 12 bases remaining between them. CDR3 bases: TGTGCCAGCAGCCCGACTCGAGGGAACTATGGCTACACCTTC. Translation: CASSPTRGNYGYTF.